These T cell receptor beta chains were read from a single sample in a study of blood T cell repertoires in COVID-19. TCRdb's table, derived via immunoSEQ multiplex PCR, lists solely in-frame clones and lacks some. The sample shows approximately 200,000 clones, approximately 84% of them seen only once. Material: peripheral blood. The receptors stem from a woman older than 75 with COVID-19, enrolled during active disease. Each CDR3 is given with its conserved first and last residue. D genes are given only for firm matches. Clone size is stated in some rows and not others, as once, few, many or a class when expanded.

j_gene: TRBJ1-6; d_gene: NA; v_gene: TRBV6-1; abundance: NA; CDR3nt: TGTGCCAGCAGTGAAGTACTCCGGGGCGGGGGTTCACCCCTCCACTTT; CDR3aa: CASSEVLRGGGSPLHF
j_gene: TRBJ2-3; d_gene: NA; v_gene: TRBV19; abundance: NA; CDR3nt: TGTGCCAGTAGTATTAGTAGCGAGGCCTTGAATACGCAGTATTTT; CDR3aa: CASSISSEALNTQYF
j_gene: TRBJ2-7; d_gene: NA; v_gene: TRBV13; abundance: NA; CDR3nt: TGTGCCAGCAGCTCTCGAAATCTGGGACACTACGAGCAGTACTTC; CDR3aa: CASSSRNLGHYEQYF
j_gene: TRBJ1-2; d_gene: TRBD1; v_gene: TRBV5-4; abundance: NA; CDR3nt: TGTGCCAGCAGACCGTGGGCAGGGGGGAACTATGGCTACACCTTC; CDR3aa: CASRPWAGGNYGYTF
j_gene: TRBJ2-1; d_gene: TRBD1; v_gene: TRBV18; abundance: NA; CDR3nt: TGTGCCAGCTCACCGATACAGGGGGAATACGCCTACAATGAGCAGTTCTTC; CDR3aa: CASSPIQGEYAYNEQFF
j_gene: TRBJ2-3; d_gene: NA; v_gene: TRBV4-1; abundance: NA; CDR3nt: TGCGCCAGCAGCAAGCAGGGAACAGATACGCAGTATTTT; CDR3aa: CASSKQGTDTQYF
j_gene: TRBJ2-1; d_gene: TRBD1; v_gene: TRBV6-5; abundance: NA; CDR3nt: TGTGCCAGCAGTCGTGCAGGGGGCGCATTAGAAGAGCAGTTCTTC; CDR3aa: CASSRAGGALEEQFF
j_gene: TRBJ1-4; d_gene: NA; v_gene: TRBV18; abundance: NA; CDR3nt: TGTGCCAGCTCACCACAGGGGTCCACAACTAATGAAAAACTGTTTTTT; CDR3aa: CASSPQGSTTNEKLFF
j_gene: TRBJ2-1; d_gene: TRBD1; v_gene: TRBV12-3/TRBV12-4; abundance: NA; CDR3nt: TGTGCCAGCAGCCCACAGAGGGGGCATGAGCAGTTCTTC; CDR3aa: CASSPQRGHEQFF
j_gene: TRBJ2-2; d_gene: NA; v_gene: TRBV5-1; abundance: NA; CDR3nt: TGCGCCAGCAGCTCTACCACGACAGGGAACACCGGGGAGCTGTTTTTT; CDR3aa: CASSSTTTGNTGELFF
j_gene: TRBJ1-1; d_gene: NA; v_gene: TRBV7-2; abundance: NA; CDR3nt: TGTGCCAGCAGCTTAGGGGGTACGTTACGGTCGGGGGCTTTCTTT; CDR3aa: CASSLGGTLRSGAFF
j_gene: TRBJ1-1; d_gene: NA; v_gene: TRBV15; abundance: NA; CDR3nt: TGTGCCACCAGCACTCGGGACAATGAAGCTTTCTTT; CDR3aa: CATSTRDNEAFF
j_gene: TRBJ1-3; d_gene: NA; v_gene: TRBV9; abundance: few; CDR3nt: TGTGCCAGCAGCCCAGGGAAAACCATATATTTT; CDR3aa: CASSPGKTIYF
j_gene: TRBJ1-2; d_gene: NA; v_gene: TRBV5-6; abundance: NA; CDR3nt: TGTGCCAGCAGCCCCCACCGACAGGCCGGACTTAACTATGGCTACACCTTC; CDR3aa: CASSPHRQAGLNYGYTF
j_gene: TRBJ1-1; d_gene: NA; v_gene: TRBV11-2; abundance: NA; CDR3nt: TGTGCCAGCAGCCCCGTCACAGGCTCTGGCGCTTTCTTT; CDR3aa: CASSPVTGSGAFF